This TCR beta chain originates from a study of OX40 agonist ivuxolimab in advanced cancers. On the study more broadly: Patients undergoing dose escalation presented with hepatocellular carcinoma, melanoma, renal cell or head and neck cancer. The mean age was 60 years, ranging from about 20 to 85, with more than 70% of participants male.

Concerning this clone itself: Its antigen is not identified.

Study-level points and caveats: Some patients who did not respond also had low normalized T-cell clonal expansion. Clonal expansion among partial responders at 0.1-3.0 mg/kg ranked near the lowest.

Germline assignment: CDR1 MNHNY and CDR2 SVGAGI (reference sequence). The CDR3 is 11 amino acids. V gave up 6 bases and J gave up 4 bases, with 6 bases separating them. Sequenced by immunoSEQ multiplex PCR; TCRdb stores in-frame clones only, minus some. The sample lists 55,000 to 70,000 clones, approximately 83% seen once, with 1.4% in the top ten. V usage is TRBV6-6 and J usage is TRBJ1-2; D call uncertain. The TCR was taken from an adult with an advanced solid tumor such as melanoma, head and neck, liver or kidney cancer. Material: CD4+ or CD8+ T cells sorted from blood, obtained in a trial of the OX40 agonist ivuxolimab. The CDR3 DNA is TGTGCCAGCAGGGGCTCCTATGGCTACACCTTC. This encodes CASRGSYGYTF.